This TCR beta chain is drawn from a study of blood T cell repertoires in COVID-19. Trimming took off 5 bases at V and 5 bases at J, with 12 bases between the two ends. Germline assignment: CDR1 LNHNV and CDR2 YYDKDF (reference sequence). The CDR3 is 13 amino acids. Sequencing used immunoSEQ multiplex PCR; TCRdb keeps in-frame clones, though not all of them. The sample has 90,000 or so clones, around 88% seen once. The sequence came from a human donor in a cohort sampled during active COVID-19. Sequencing was carried out using peripheral blood. This chain joins TRBV15 and TRBJ2-5; D not resolved. The CDR3 region is CATSPRSWETQYF. Written as DNA, the CDR3 is TGTGCCACCAGCCCACGGAGCTGGGAGACCCAGTACTTC.